This T cell receptor beta chain stems from a study of T cell responses to AZD1222 COVID-19 vaccine. Study-level findings and limits: No day 14 peak samples; only post-peak repertoires were characterized. The span of vaccine-associated CD4 TCRs extended across spike, with dominance at 160-218 and 743-854.

Regarding this clone: Its antigen is currently unknown.

Deletions cut 7 bases from V and 0 bases from J, with 12 bases between. The length of the CDR3 is 14 residues. Germline V lookup: CDR1 LNHDA, CDR2 SQIVND (reference sequence). Profiled with immunoSEQ multiplex PCR; TCRdb holds only in-frame clones, not every one. The sample has over 130,000 clones. This TCR derives from an adult in good health. This chain joins TRBV19 and TRBJ1-2, with D uncertain. Sequenced material: peripheral blood. The CDR3 sequence: CASMLNTANYGYTF. The CDR3, as DNA: TGTGCCAGTATGCTGAACACGGCTAACTATGGCTACACCTTC.